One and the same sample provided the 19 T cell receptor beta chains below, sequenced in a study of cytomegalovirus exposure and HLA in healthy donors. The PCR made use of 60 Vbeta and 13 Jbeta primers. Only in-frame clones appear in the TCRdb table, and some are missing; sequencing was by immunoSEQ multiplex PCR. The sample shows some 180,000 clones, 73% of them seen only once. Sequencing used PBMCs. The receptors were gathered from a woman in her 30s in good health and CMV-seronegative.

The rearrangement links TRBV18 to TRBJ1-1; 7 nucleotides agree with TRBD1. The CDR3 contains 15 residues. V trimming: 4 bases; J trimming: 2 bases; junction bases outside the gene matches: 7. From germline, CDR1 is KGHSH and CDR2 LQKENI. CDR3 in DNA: TGTGCCAGCTCACGTGGACAGGCCACCAACACTGAAGCTTTCTTT. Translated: CASSRGQATNTEAFF.

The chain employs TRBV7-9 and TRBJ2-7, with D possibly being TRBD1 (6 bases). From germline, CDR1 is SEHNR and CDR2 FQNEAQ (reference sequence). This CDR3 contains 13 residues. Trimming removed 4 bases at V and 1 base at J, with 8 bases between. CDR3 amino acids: CASSSRGSYEQYF. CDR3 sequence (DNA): TGTGCCAGCAGCTCCAGGGGTTCCTACGAGCAGTACTTC.

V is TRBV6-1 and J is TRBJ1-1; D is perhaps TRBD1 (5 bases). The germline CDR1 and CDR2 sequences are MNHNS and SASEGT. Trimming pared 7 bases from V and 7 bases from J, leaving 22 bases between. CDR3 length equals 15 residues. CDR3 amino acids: CASMNLKVTGIEAFF. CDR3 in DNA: TGTGCCAGCATGAATTTAAAGGTCACAGGAATTGAAGCTTTCTTT.

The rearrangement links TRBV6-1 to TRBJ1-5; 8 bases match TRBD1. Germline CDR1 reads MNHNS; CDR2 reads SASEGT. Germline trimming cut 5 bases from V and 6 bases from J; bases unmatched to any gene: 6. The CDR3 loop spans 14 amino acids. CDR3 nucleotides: TGTGCCAGCAGTTATGGACAGGGAAGTCAGCCCCAGCATTTT. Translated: CASSYGQGSQPQHF.

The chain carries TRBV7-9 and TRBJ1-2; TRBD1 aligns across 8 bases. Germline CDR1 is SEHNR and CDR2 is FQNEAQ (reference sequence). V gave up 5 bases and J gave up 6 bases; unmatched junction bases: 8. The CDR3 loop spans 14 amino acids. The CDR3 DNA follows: TGTGCCAGCAGCACCATGGACAGGGTTGATGGCTACACCTTC. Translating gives CASSTMDRVDGYTF.

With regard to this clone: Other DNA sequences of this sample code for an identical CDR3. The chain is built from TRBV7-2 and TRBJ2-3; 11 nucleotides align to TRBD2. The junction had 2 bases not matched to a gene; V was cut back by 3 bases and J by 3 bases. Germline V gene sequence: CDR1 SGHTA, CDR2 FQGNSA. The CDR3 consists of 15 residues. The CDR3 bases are TGTGCCAGCAGCTTTAGCGGGAGGGGGACAGATACGCAGTATTTT. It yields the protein CASSFSGRGTDTQYF.

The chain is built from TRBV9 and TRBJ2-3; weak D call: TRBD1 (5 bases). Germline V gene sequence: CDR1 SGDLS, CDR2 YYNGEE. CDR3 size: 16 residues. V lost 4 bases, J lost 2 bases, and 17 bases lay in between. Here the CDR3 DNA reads TGTGCCAGCAGCACGCAGGGAATCCCCACCACAGATACGCAGTATTTT. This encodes CASSTQGIPTTDTQYF.

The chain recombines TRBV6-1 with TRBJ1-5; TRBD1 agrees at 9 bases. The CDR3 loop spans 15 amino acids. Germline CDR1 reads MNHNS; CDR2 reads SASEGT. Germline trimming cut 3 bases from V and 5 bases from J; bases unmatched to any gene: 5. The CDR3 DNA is TGTGCCAGCAGTGATGGGGACAGGGATGATCAGCCCCAGCATTTT. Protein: CASSDGDRDDQPQHF.

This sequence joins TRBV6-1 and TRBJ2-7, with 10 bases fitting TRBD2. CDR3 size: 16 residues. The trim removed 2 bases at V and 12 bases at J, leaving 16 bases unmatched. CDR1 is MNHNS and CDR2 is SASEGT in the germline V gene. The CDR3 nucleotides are TGTGCCAGCAGTGAATCGCGACTAGCGGGCCCGGTCGGGTTGTACTTC. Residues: CASSESRLAGPVGLYF.

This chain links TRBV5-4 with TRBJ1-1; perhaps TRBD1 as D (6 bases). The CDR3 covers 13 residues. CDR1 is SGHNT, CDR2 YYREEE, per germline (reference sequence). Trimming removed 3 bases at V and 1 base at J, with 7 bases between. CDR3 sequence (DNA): TGTGCCAGCAGCTCGGGACAGAACACTGAAGCTTTCTTT. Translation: CASSSGQNTEAFF.

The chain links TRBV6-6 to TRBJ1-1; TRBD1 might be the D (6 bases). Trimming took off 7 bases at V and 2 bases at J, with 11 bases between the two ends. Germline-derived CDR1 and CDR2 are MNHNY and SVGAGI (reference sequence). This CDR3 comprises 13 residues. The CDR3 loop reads CASNIQGNTEAFF. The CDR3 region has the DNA TGTGCCAGCAACATACAGGGAAACACTGAAGCTTTCTTT.

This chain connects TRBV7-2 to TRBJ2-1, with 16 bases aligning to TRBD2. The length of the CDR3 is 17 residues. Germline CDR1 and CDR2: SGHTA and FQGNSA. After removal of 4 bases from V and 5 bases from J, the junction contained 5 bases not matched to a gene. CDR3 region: CASSWGLAGGLDNEQFF. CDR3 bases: TGTGCCAGCAGCTGGGGACTAGCGGGAGGGTTGGACAATGAGCAGTTCTTC.

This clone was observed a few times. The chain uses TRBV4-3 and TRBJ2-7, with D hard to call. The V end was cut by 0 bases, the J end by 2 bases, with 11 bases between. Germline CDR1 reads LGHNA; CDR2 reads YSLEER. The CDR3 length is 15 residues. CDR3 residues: CASSQDHGSPYEQYF. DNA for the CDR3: TGCGCCAGCAGCCAAGATCATGGCTCACCCTACGAGCAGTACTTC.

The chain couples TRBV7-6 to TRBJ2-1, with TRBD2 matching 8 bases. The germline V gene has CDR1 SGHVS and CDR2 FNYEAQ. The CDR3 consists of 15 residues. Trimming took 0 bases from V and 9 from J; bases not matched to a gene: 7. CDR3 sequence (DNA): TGTGCCAGCAGCTTAGCTAGCGGGATTGAGGCTGAGCAGTTCTTC. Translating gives CASSLASGIEAEQFF.

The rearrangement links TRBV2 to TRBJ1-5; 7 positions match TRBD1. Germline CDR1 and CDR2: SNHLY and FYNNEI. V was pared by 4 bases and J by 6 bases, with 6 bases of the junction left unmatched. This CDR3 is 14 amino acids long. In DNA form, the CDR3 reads TGTGCCAGCAGTGGGGGGCAGGGGGGTCAGCCCCAGCATTTT. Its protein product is CASSGGQGGQPQHF. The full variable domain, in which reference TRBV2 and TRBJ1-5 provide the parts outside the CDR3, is EPEVTQTPSHQVTQMGQEVILRCVPISNHLYFYWYRQILGQKVEFLVSFYNNEISEKSEIFDDQFSVERPDGSNFTLKIRSTKLEDSAMYFCASSGGQGGQPQHFGDGTRLSIL.

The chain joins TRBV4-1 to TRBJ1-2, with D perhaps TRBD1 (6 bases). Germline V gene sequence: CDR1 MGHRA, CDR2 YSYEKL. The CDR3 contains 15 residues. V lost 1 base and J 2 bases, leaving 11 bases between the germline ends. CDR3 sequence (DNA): TGCGCCAGCAGCCAAGCTCCAGGGACAAACTATGGCTACACCTTC. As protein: CASSQAPGTNYGYTF.

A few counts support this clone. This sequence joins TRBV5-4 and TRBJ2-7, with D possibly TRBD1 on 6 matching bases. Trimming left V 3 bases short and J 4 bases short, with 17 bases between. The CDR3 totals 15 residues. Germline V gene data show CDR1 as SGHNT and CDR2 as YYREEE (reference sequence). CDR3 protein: CASSYPQGKSYEQYF. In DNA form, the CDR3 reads TGTGCCAGCAGCTATCCACAGGGAAAATCGTACGAGCAGTACTTC.

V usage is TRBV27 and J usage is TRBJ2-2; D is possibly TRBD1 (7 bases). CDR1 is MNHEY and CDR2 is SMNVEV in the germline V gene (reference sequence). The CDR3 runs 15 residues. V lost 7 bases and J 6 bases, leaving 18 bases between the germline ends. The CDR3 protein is CASIPFGRGAGELFF. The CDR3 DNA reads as TGTGCCAGCATCCCCTTCGGCAGGGGGGCCGGGGAGCTGTTTTTT.

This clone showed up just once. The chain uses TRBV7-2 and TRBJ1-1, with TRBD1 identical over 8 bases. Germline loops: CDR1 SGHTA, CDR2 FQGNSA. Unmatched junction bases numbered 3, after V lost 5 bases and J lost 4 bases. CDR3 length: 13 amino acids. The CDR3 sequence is CASSKDRATEAFF. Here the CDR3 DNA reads TGTGCCAGCAGCAAGGACAGGGCCACTGAAGCTTTCTTT.